This is a list of T cell receptor beta chains from one sample in a study of T-cell reconstitution after alpha-beta-depleted transplantation in children. Each CDR3 protein is one row after TCRdb ran MiXCR on the PCR reads. The data hold hundreds of thousands of distinct CDR3 sequences, with about an eighth observed a single time. This specimen was PBMCs, taken before TCRalphabeta/CD19-depleted stem cell transplant. These TCRs come from a girl aged 2-9 years with congenital amegakaryocytic thrombocytopenia, due to receive a stem cell transplant. CDR3s include the opening cysteine and the closing phenylalanine or tryptophan. The D gene is left open where the match is weak. Part of the rows lack a size; the others show once, few, many or a class for expanded clones.

CDR3	DNA	D	size	V	J
CASSIQGFTYEQYF	TGTGCCAGCAGTATTCAGGGGTTTACCTACGAGCAGTACTTC	NA	many	TRBV28	TRBJ2-7
CASSPDWSSYNEQFF	TGCGCCAGCAGCCCCGACTGGAGCTCCTACAATGAGCAGTTCTTC	NA	NA	TRBV5-1	TRBJ2-1
CASSRGREDTQYF	TGCGCCAGCAGCCGGGGGCGGGAAGATACGCAGTATTTT	NA	many	TRBV5-1	TRBJ2-3
CASSLSGSAKNIQYF	TGCGCCAGCAGCTTATCTGGGTCGGCCAAAAACATTCAGTACTTC	NA	NA	TRBV5-1	TRBJ2-4
CASSQEPSRVETQYF	TGTGCCAGCAGCCAAGAACCCTCCAGGGTTGAGACCCAGTACTTC	NA	few	TRBV4-2	TRBJ2-5
CASRNALNRVGQETQYF	TGTGCCAGCAGAAATGCTCTCAACAGGGTAGGGCAAGAGACCCAGTACTTC	NA	NA	TRBV12-3/TRBV12-4	TRBJ2-5
CSVAGGLVYEQYF	TGCAGCGTCGCCGGAGGCCTCGTCTACGAGCAGTACTTC	NA	many	TRBV29-1	TRBJ2-7
CAIAAGGSYNEQFF	TGTGCCATCGCGGCAGGGGGCTCCTACAATGAGCAGTTCTTC	TRBD1	NA	TRBV10-3	TRBJ2-1
CASSLAPYVQETQYF	TGCGCCAGCAGCTTGGCCCCGTACGTCCAAGAGACCCAGTACTTC	NA	NA	TRBV5-1	TRBJ2-5
CASSPVPGQLETQYF	TGTGCCAGCAGCCCCGTTCCGGGACAATTAGAGACCCAGTACTTC	NA	many	TRBV7-2	TRBJ2-5
CASSQDRQPYGYTF	TGTGCCAGCAGCCAAGATAGACAGCCCTATGGCTACACCTTC	NA	few	TRBV3-1	TRBJ1-2
CSASPVGPSEKLFF	TGCAGTGCTAGCCCAGTAGGGCCGAGTGAAAAACTGTTTTTT	NA	NA	TRBV20-1	TRBJ1-4
CSARPNFLGQGVNSPLHF	TGCAGTGCTAGACCCAACTTTTTGGGACAGGGGGTGAATTCACCCCTCCACTTT	TRBD1	few	TRBV20-1	TRBJ1-6
CASSLEGEPSGEQFF	TGTGCCAGCAGCTTAGAGGGAGAACCGTCGGGTGAGCAGTTCTTC	NA	NA	TRBV7-9	TRBJ2-1
CASSHLLAGDYGGYNEQFF	TGTGCCAGCAGTCACTTACTAGCGGGAGATTATGGGGGGTACAATGAGCAGTTCTTC	TRBD2	NA	TRBV27	TRBJ2-1
CASSLGAPFETQYF	TGTGCCAGCAGCTTAGGGGCCCCTTTTGAGACCCAGTACTTC	NA	NA	TRBV7-2	TRBJ2-5
CATWDRGEAGGFADTQYF	TGTGCCACCTGGGACAGGGGCGAAGCGGGAGGGTTTGCAGATACGCAGTATTTT	NA	few	TRBV10-3	TRBJ2-3
CSVSRQQNYEQYF	TGCAGCGTTTCGCGACAGCAAAATTACGAGCAGTACTTC	NA	many	TRBV29-1	TRBJ2-7
CASSFEPSTDTQYF	TGTGCCAGCAGTTTCGAGCCTAGCACAGATACGCAGTATTTT	NA	few	TRBV12-3/TRBV12-4	TRBJ2-3
CASSFRTATYEQYF	TGTGCCAGCAGCTTTCGGACCGCGACCTACGAGCAGTACTTC	NA	many	TRBV5-5	TRBJ2-7
CASSFETSGPLMTYEQYF	TGTGCCAGCAGCTTCGAGACTAGCGGACCTTTGATGACCTACGAGCAGTACTTC	TRBD2	many	TRBV11-1	TRBJ2-7
CASSLNRPGANVLTF	TGTGCCAGCAGCTTAAACCGGCCTGGGGCCAACGTCCTGACTTTC	NA	few	TRBV7-9	TRBJ2-6
CASSLVQNYEQYF	TGTGCCAGCAGTTTGGTCCAGAACTACGAGCAGTACTTC	NA	few	TRBV27	TRBJ2-7
CASSFQRAGMTGELFF	TGTGCCAGCAGTTTTCAACGAGCAGGGATGACCGGGGAGCTGTTTTTT	NA	many	TRBV12-3/TRBV12-4	TRBJ2-2
CASSHSQAGAYNEQFF	TGTGCCAGCAGCCACAGCCAAGCAGGGGCGTACAATGAGCAGTTCTTC	NA	NA	TRBV7-9	TRBJ2-1
CSVEFWEGAFF	TGCAGCGTTGAATTCTGGGAAGGGGCTTTCTTT	NA	once	TRBV29-1	TRBJ1-1
CASSLARGRAGAEQFF	TGTGCCAGCAGCTTAGCTCGCGGGAGGGCCGGCGCTGAGCAGTTCTTC	TRBD2	NA	TRBV7-6	TRBJ2-1
CASSLRPVWDEQFF	TGTGCCAGCAGCCTACGGCCGGTGTGGGATGAGCAGTTCTTC	NA	NA	TRBV14	TRBJ2-1
CASSPTSGRRNSTDTQYF	TGTGCCAGCAGCCCCACTAGCGGGAGACGAAATAGCACAGATACGCAGTATTTT	TRBD2	NA	TRBV11-1	TRBJ2-3
CSVVGDSYSSYEQYF	TGCAGCGTTGTGGGGGACAGCTACAGCTCCTACGAGCAGTACTTC	TRBD1	many	TRBV29-1	TRBJ2-7
CSGRGGLATGGEQFF	TGCAGCGGCCGGGGTGGACTAGCGACTGGGGGTGAGCAGTTCTTC	TRBD2	many	TRBV29-1	TRBJ2-1
CAISETSGSGYEQYF	TGTGCCATCAGTGAGACTAGCGGGAGTGGTTACGAGCAGTACTTC	TRBD2	few	TRBV10-3	TRBJ2-7
CASRPREGSVYEQFF	TGCGCCAGCAGGCCACGGGAGGGATCGGTCTATGAGCAGTTCTTC	TRBD2	NA	TRBV5-1	TRBJ2-1
CASSLALAGLNEQFF	TGCGCCAGCAGCTTGGCCCTAGCGGGATTGAATGAGCAGTTCTTC	TRBD2	few	TRBV5-1	TRBJ2-1
CASSPYFAAGGPWEQFF	TGTGCCAGCAGTCCTTATTTCGCTGCGGGAGGGCCATGGGAGCAGTTCTTC	TRBD2	few	TRBV6-2/TRBV6-3	TRBJ2-1
CSLGEDIHQPQHF	TGCAGTCTTGGGGAGGACATCCATCAGCCCCAGCATTTT	NA	many	TRBV20-1	TRBJ1-5
CAWSGDPGEDIQYF	TGTGCCTGGAGTGGGGACCCCGGGGAGGACATTCAGTACTTC	NA	NA	TRBV30	TRBJ2-4
CASSLDRDNEKLFF	TGTGCCAGCAGTTTGGACAGGGATAATGAAAAACTGTTTTTT	TRBD1	many	TRBV6-5	TRBJ1-4
CSARDPGLASYNEQFF	TGCAGTGCTAGGGATCCGGGACTAGCTTCCTACAATGAGCAGTTCTTC	TRBD2	many	TRBV20-1	TRBJ2-1
CASGLVSYRQETQYF	TGTGCTAGTGGTTTGGTATCTTACCGGCAAGAGACCCAGTACTTC	NA	many	TRBV12-5	TRBJ2-5
CSASETSQPYNEQFF	TGCAGTGCTAGCGAGACTAGCCAACCCTACAATGAGCAGTTCTTC	TRBD2	few	TRBV20-1	TRBJ2-1
CASSQGRFGEVHYEQYF	TGTGCCAGCAGCCAAGGTCGATTCGGGGAGGTCCACTACGAGCAGTACTTC	NA	many	TRBV3-1	TRBJ2-7
CASSGELAGADTQYF	TGTGCCAGCAGTGGGGAACTAGCGGGGGCGGATACGCAGTATTTT	TRBD2	many	TRBV9	TRBJ2-3
CASSPAGITGSEAFF	TGTGCCAGCAGCCCAGCTGGGATCACAGGGTCTGAAGCTTTCTTT	NA	few	TRBV7-9	TRBJ1-1
CASSLLYLDRERKLFF	TGTGCCAGCAGCTTACTGTATCTCGACAGGGAACGGAAACTGTTTTTT	TRBD1	many	TRBV7-9	TRBJ1-4
CAFSSETGIYEQYF	TGTGCCTTCAGTTCTGAGACTGGGATTTACGAGCAGTACTTC	NA	NA	TRBV10-3	TRBJ2-7
CASSLGGQSLPYEQYF	TGTGCCAGCTCACTCGGGGGACAGTCCCTTCCCTACGAGCAGTACTTC	NA	NA	TRBV18	TRBJ2-7
CASSLGPEGLEQYF	TGTGCCAGCAGTTTAGGGCCCGAAGGGCTCGAGCAGTACTTC	NA	many	TRBV12-3/TRBV12-4	TRBJ2-7
CASRLDRANEKLFF	TGTGCCAGCAGACTCGACAGGGCCAATGAAAAACTGTTTTTT	TRBD1	NA	TRBV12-3/TRBV12-4	TRBJ1-4
CATSSLAEETQYF	TGTGCCACCAGCAGTCTAGCGGAAGAGACCCAGTACTTC	TRBD2	few	TRBV15	TRBJ2-5